Below are 18 T cell receptor beta chains sequenced from a single sample in a study of blood T cells in healthy people across ages. Then a second PCR, running about 6 to 11 cycles, was carried out with a sample-barcoded 5' primer and a J-beta primer mix. TCRdb recomputed calls from the 5' RACE reads with MiXCR, one row per CDR3 protein. The sample consists of hundreds of thousands of distinct CDR3 sequences, roughly 32% of them appearing once. The specimen was blood. These receptors all stem from a woman of 80 years or more in good health.

The rearrangement uses TRBV3-1 and TRBJ2-3; 8 nucleotides agree with TRBD2. The V segment lost 0 bases and the J segment 4 bases; nucleotides outside the gene matches: 6. The germline gives CDR1 LGHDT, CDR2 YNNKEL (reference sequence). The CDR3 has 16 amino acids. CDR3 bases: TGTGCCAGCAGCCAAGATAGGCGGGGGGCCTCAGATACGCAGTATTTT. Residues: CASSQDRRGASDTQYF.

This clonotype was counted ten times or more. The chain recombines TRBV6-2 or TRBV6-3 with TRBJ1-2; possibly TRBD1 for D (5 bases). From germline, CDR1 is MNHEY and CDR2 SVGEGT. This CDR3 comprises 12 residues. Trimming stripped 2 bases from V and 8 bases from J, with 9 bases between. Here the CDR3 DNA reads TGTGCCAGCAGTTACGGGCAGGGAGGCTACACCTTC. Its translation: CASSYGQGGYTF.

At least ten counts were recorded for this clonotype. The J gene is TRBJ1-2, the V gene TRBV29-1; possibly TRBD1 for D (5 bases). The CDR3 loop spans 13 amino acids. Trimming stripped 5 bases from V and 7 bases from J, with 17 bases between. Germline CDR1 reads SQVTM; CDR2 reads ANQGSEA. CDR3 amino acids: CSVRGTMGGGYTF. The CDR3 DNA reads as TGCAGCGTTCGGGGCACAATGGGTGGTGGCTACACCTTC.

This clonotype was detected many times. This chain links TRBV29-1 with TRBJ2-7; D is uncertain. The germline V and J ends were trimmed by 2 bases and 2 bases, with 10 bases remaining between them. The CDR3 sequence is 13 residues long. Germline CDR1 is SQVTM and CDR2 is ANQGSEA. CDR3 bases: TGCAGCGTTGAACTTGACCCAACCTACGAGCAGTACTTC. Translated, it gives CSVELDPTYEQYF.

There are many counts of this clonotype. The chain is built from TRBV29-1 and TRBJ1-1; 7 bases are shared with TRBD1. The length of the CDR3 is 13 residues. Trimming cost V 7 bases and J 0 bases; bases outside gene matches: 5. The germline V gene has CDR1 SQVTM and CDR2 ANQGSEA. The CDR3 protein is CSAKGQMNTEAFF. CDR3 DNA sequence: TGCAGCGCTAAGGGACAGATGAACACTGAAGCTTTCTTT.

This clonotype was detected a few times. V and J are TRBV12-3 or TRBV12-4 and TRBJ1-1; 11 bases are shared with TRBD1. J lost 5 bases, V lost 8 bases, and 7 bases had no gene match. The CDR3 runs 14 residues. The CDR3 sequence is CASLPGQGVTEAFF. DNA of the CDR3: TGTGCCAGCTTACCGGGACAGGGGGTAACTGAAGCTTTCTTT.

The chain uses TRBV11-1 and TRBJ2-2; D ambiguous. The length of the CDR3 is 14 residues. Between the trimmed V and J ends, which lost 4 bases and 0 bases, there was a span of 6 bases. CDR1 is SGHAT, CDR2 FQDESV, per germline (reference sequence). CDR3 nucleotides: TGTGCCAGCAGCTACCTAGCGAACACCGGGGAGCTGTTTTTT. It encodes CASSYLANTGELFF. Full variable domain (remainder filled in from reference TRBV11-1 and TRBJ2-2): EAEVAQSPRYKITEKSQAVAFWCDPISGHATLYWYRQILGQGPELLVQFQDESVVDDSQLPKDRFSAERLKGVDSTLKIQPAELGDSAMYLCASSYLANTGELFFGEGSRLTVL.

This clonotype was recorded a few times. The rearrangement links TRBV20-1 to TRBJ2-1; TRBD2 matches 10 bases. CDR3 length: 16 amino acids. Germline V lookup: CDR1 DFQATT, CDR2 SNEGSKA (reference sequence). J was trimmed by 6 bases and V by 6 bases; bases with no gene match: 14. The CDR3 region has the DNA TGCAGTGCCATAACTCCTAGCGGGGGCACATCCAATGAGCAGTTCTTC. Translating it yields CSAITPSGGTSNEQFF.

This clonotype was observed at least ten times. V and J are TRBV6-2 or TRBV6-3 and TRBJ2-7, with a possible D match to TRBD1 (6 bases). CDR3 length equals 14 residues. V was pared by 4 bases and J by 3 bases, with 13 bases between. CDR1 and CDR2 from the germline V gene are MNHEY and SVGEGT. The CDR3 region is CASSSGTPIYEQYF. The CDR3 region has the DNA TGTGCCAGCAGTTCCGGGACACCCATCTACGAGCAGTACTTC.

This clonotype has at least ten counts. CDR3 DNA sequence: TGCGCCAGCAGCCAAGACCCACGCCCTGAGGCGCCCCAGTACTTC. This sequence encodes CASSQDPRPEAPQYF. The V call is TRBV4-3, the J call TRBJ2-7, with D unclear. This CDR3 region has 15 residues. The germline V gene encodes CDR1 LGHNA and CDR2 YSLEER. Trimming left V 0 bases short and J 10 bases short, with 19 bases between.

This clonotype showed up many times. The chain joins TRBV12-3 or TRBV12-4 to TRBJ2-1; D might be TRBD2 (7 bases). Trimming removed 5 bases from V and 8 bases from J, with 16 bases in between. This CDR3 comprises 14 residues. The CDR3 loop is CASSLRGGAHEQFF. The DNA of the CDR3 is TGTGCCAGCAGTCTGAGGGGGGGGGCCCATGAGCAGTTCTTC.

This clonotype was counted many times. The J gene is TRBJ2-3, the V gene TRBV5-1; D possibly corresponds to TRBD2 (6 bases). The V end lost 0 bases, the J end lost 4 bases, and 9 bases lay between the germline ends. Germline V lookup: CDR1 SGHRS, CDR2 YFSETQ. There are 14 residues in the CDR3. The CDR3 reads CASSLESGADTQYF. Written as DNA, the CDR3 is TGCGCCAGCAGCTTGGAATCGGGGGCAGATACGCAGTATTTT.

This clonotype was seen many times. The rearrangement uses TRBV12-3 or TRBV12-4 and TRBJ1-6; the D is unclear. The V end was cut by 5 bases, the J end by 2 bases, with 10 bases between. This CDR3 contains 15 residues. CDR3 sequence reads: CASSSTGTYNSPLHF. The DNA of the CDR3 is TGTGCCAGCAGTAGCACCGGGACCTATAATTCACCCCTCCACTTT.

In the case of this clonotype: Being one base from a much bigger clone, this may be a read error. The chain recombines TRBV5-1 with TRBJ1-1; unclear D gene. The V gene's germline CDR1 is SGHRS and CDR2 YFSETQ. CDR3 length: 14 residues. Trimming took off 3 bases at V and 3 bases at J, with 12 bases between the two ends. CDR3 region: CASSCKIMDTEAFF. The CDR3 DNA sequence: TGCGCCAGCAGCTGTAAGATTATGGACACTGAAGCTTTCTTT. Looking up the rest from reference TRBV5-1 and TRBJ1-1 gives the full variable domain: KAGVTQTPRYLIKTRGQQVTLSCSPISGHRSVSWYQQTPGQGLQFLFEYFSETQRNKGNFPGRFSGRQFSNSRSEMNVSTLELGDSALYLCASSCKIMDTEAFFGQGTRLTVV.

At least ten counts were recorded for this clonotype. The gene calls are TRBV5-1 and TRBJ2-1; 16 bases map to TRBD2. The CDR3 spans 19 residues. With 5 bases clipped from V and 3 bases from J, the junction kept 11 bases outside the gene matches. Germline V gene data show CDR1 as SGHRS and CDR2 as YFSETQ. The DNA of the CDR3 is TGCGCCAGCAGTTCCGGGACTAGCGGGGGGGGACCTCTCTACAATGAGCAGTTCTTC. Protein sequence: CASSSGTSGGGPLYNEQFF. The variable domain in full, with the rest retrieved from reference TRBV5-1 and TRBJ2-1, is KAGVTQTPRYLIKTRGQQVTLSCSPISGHRSVSWYQQTPGQGLQFLFEYFSETQRNKGNFPGRFSGRQFSNSRSEMNVSTLELGDSALYLCASSSGTSGGGPLYNEQFFGPGTRLTVL.

V is TRBV4-1 and J is TRBJ2-1, with TRBD2 matching over 8 bases. The CDR3 consists of 15 residues. The trim removed 5 bases at V and 6 bases at J, leaving 9 bases unmatched. The germline V gene has CDR1 MGHRA and CDR2 YSYEKL. CDR3 sequence: CASSFVALAGNEQFF. CDR3 bases: TGCGCCAGCAGCTTCGTTGCGCTAGCGGGCAATGAGCAGTTCTTC.

This clonotype was seen ten or more times. The rearrangement joins TRBV20-1 to TRBJ2-5; 8 bases line up with TRBD2. CDR1 DFQATT and CDR2 SNEGSKA come from the germline V gene (reference sequence). The trim removed 6 bases at V and 5 bases at J, leaving 5 bases unmatched. The CDR3 is 12 residues long. The CDR3 sequence is CSATGTRETQYF. CDR3 nucleotides: TGCAGTGCCACAGGGACTAGGGAGACCCAGTACTTC.

This clonotype was observed a handful of times. V is TRBV7-6 and J is TRBJ1-5; D perhaps matches TRBD1 (6 bases). Trimming took off 1 base at V and 2 bases at J, with 9 bases between the two ends. This CDR3 is built from 15 residues. CDR1 is SGHVS, CDR2 FNYEAQ, per germline. The CDR3 region is CASSLGDTRNQPQHF. CDR3 nucleotides: TGTGCCAGCAGCTTAGGGGACACTCGCAATCAGCCCCAGCATTTT.